The sequence of this T cell receptor (beta chain) was determined in a study of cytomegalovirus exposure and HLA in healthy donors. The germline gives CDR1 GTSNPN, CDR2 SVGIG (reference sequence). There are 14 residues in the CDR3. V was cut by 0 bases and J by 1 base, with 9 bases left in between. The PCR made use of 60 Vbeta and 13 Jbeta primers. Generated by immunoSEQ multiplex PCR, the TCRdb table keeps only in-frame clones and is missing some. This listing includes 60,000 to 70,000 clones. This TCR was recovered from a boy younger than 18 in good health and CMV-seronegative. Sequences were obtained from PBMCs. The J gene is TRBJ2-5, the V gene TRBV30; a possible D gene is TRBD2 (6 bases). The CDR3 region is CAWSVRGLQETQYF. The CDR3 DNA sequence: TGTGCCTGGAGTGTGAGGGGACTCCAAGAGACCCAGTACTTC.